This T cell receptor (beta chain) was captured in a study of shared clonotypes between healthy human individuals. Study outcomes and limitations: Read depth was anticipated to influence clonotype sharing among donors. Clonotype sharing across a few donors was observed for roughly 5% of naive CD4 clonotypes.

Of note for this clone: No antigen is known for it.

This CDR3 spans 13 amino acids. CDR1 SNHLY and CDR2 FYNNEI come from the germline V gene. The V end was cut by 4 bases, the J end by 6 bases, with 9 bases between. Data came from immunoSEQ multiplex PCR; TCRdb stores just in-frame clones and leaves some out. This table has some 2,000,000 clones, 90% to 95% appearing once. J is TRBJ1-4 and V is TRBV2; D is uncertain. The clonotype originates from a man aged 18 to 29 in good health. The sequencing sample was made of naive CD4+ T cells sorted from blood. The subset: CD45RA+ positively selected. DNA of the CDR3: TGTGCCAGCAGTGCTATGACCTATGAAAAACTGTTTTTT. Protein: CASSAMTYEKLFF. Variable domain in full (rest from reference TRBV2 and TRBJ1-4): EPEVTQTPSHQVTQMGQEVILRCVPISNHLYFYWYRQILGQKVEFLVSFYNNEISEKSEIFDDQFSVERPDGSNFTLKIRSTKLEDSAMYFCASSAMTYEKLFFGSGTQLSVL.